These 20 T cell receptor beta chains share one sample of origin, sequenced in a study. TCRdb fed the 5' RACE reads into MiXCR, producing one record per CDR3 protein. Among approximately 12,000 distinct CDR3 sequences listed, more than 40% were seen once. The source material was tumor-infiltrating naive CD4+ T cells sorted from the breast tumor. Sample subset: naive CD4+ T cells, CD4+CD45RA+CD25-. The receptors were sampled from a female donor with breast cancer.

The V and J genes are TRBV4-1 and TRBJ1-2; no definite D call. CDR1 is MGHRA, CDR2 YSYEKL, per germline. V gave up 0 bases and J gave up 8 bases, with 19 bases separating them. CDR3 size: 16 residues. The CDR3 region has the DNA TGCGCCAGCAGCCAAGATAAGGAATCGGCCCGAGGGGGCTACACCTTC. It encodes CASSQDKESARGGYTF.

This clonotype was seen more than once but under ten times. This rearrangement joins TRBV20-1 to TRBJ1-5; 8 bases match TRBD1. Germline loops: CDR1 DFQATT, CDR2 SNEGSKA (reference sequence). This CDR3 contains 15 residues. The V segment lost 4 bases and the J segment 4 bases; nucleotides outside the gene matches: 9. The CDR3 region has the DNA TGCAGTGCTACCGACAGGGGTCGCCTTAATCAGCCCCAGCATTTT. Its translation is CSATDRGRLNQPQHF.

In this sample, this clonotype is medium-sized. This rearrangement joins TRBV7-2 to TRBJ2-1; no firm D call. This CDR3 has 12 amino acids. Trimming stripped 0 bases from V and 6 bases from J, with 3 bases between. Germline V gene lookup returns CDR1 SGHTA and CDR2 FQGNSA. The CDR3 sequence is CASSLAVNEQFF. In DNA form, the CDR3 reads TGTGCCAGCAGCTTAGCCGTCAATGAGCAGTTCTTC.

This clonotype was recorded only once. J is TRBJ1-5 and V is TRBV21-1; the table's D call TRBD1 went unverified against the DNA. TRBV21-1 is assigned pseudogene status. This CDR3 is 18 amino acids long. CDR3 residues: CASSKAPPLGYSNQPQHF. For the CDR3, the DNA is TGTGCCAGCAGCAAAGCTCCGCCCCTTGGATATAGCAATCAGCCCCAGCATTTT.

The rearrangement links TRBV25-1 to TRBJ2-1, with D perhaps given as TRBD1 or TRBD2 (5 bases each). Trimming shortened V by 3 bases and J by 5 bases, and 14 bases separated the two germline ends. The CDR3 contains 15 residues. Germline loops: CDR1 MGHDK, CDR2 SYGVNS. The DNA for the CDR3 is TGTGCCAGCAGTGATTCGGGGCCCTATGACAATGAGCAGTTCTTC. Encoded protein: CASSDSGPYDNEQFF.

This clonotype was picked up a small number of times. The chain has TRBV20-1 and TRBJ2-2; TRBD2 aligns across 14 bases. The V and J ends lost 4 bases and 4 bases, in that order; junction bases with no gene match: 2. The CDR3 consists of 15 residues. Germline V gene sequence: CDR1 DFQATT, CDR2 SNEGSKA (reference sequence). CDR3 region: CSAKGLAGATGELFF. CDR3 DNA sequence: TGCAGTGCTAAGGGACTAGCGGGAGCCACCGGGGAGCTGTTTTTT.

Only a few counts were recorded for this clonotype. CDR3 coding DNA: TGTGCCAGCAGCCTTGGGACTAGCGGTAGCCCACAGGAGACCCAGTACTTC. This gives the protein CASSLGTSGSPQETQYF. The gene calls are TRBV4-2 and TRBJ2-5; 11 bases line up with TRBD2. Germline-derived CDR1 and CDR2 are LGHNA and YNFKEQ. The CDR3 extends over 17 amino acids. J gave up 5 bases and V 4 bases, and 12 bases lay outside the gene matches.

The V call is TRBV6-2 or TRBV6-3, the J call TRBJ2-7; the match to TRBD1 covers 7 bases. J gave up 0 bases and V 5 bases, and 16 bases lay outside the gene matches. The CDR3 contains 18 residues. Germline CDR1 and CDR2: MNHEY and SVGEGT. CDR3 amino acids: CASSGLVPGQPSSYEQYV. CDR3 DNA: TGTGCCAGCAGTGGGCTCGTACCGGGACAGCCAAGCTCCTACGAGCAGTACGTC.

This clonotype was recorded a few times. The chain couples TRBV20-1 to TRBJ2-1; 8 bases map to TRBD2. Germline CDR1 reads DFQATT; CDR2 reads SNEGSKA (reference sequence). Trimming at V came to 1 base and at J to 3 bases, leaving 5 bases not matched to a gene. The CDR3 has 15 amino acids. The CDR3 DNA reads as TGCAGTGCTAGAGGGTCTAGCGGGCTCTACAATGAGCAGTTCTTC. This encodes CSARGSSGLYNEQFF.

The chain is built from TRBV7-8 and TRBJ2-7; weak D call: TRBD2 (7 bases). The V end was cut by 3 bases, the J end by 7 bases, with 19 bases between. The V gene's germline CDR1 is SGHVS and CDR2 FQNEAQ. There are 15 residues in the CDR3. As DNA, the CDR3 is TGTGCCAGCAGCTTTTTACCCAAAGGGGGAGGGGAGCAGTACGTC. Protein product: CASSFLPKGGGEQYV.

This clonotype appeared a few times. The junction differs from germline at one of its ends, possibly a read error. The chain carries TRBV6-2 or TRBV6-3 and TRBJ1-1, with D perhaps TRBD1 (6 bases). This CDR3 is built from 13 residues. Germline V gene lookup returns CDR1 MNHEY and CDR2 SVGEGT. The CDR3 region is CASTGRQAGSGLF. For the CDR3, the DNA is TGTGCCAGCACCGGAAGACAGGCTGGCTCTGGTCTCTTT.

This clonotype was observed a few times. The chain couples TRBV5-1 to TRBJ2-5; 10 nucleotides match TRBD1. The germline gives CDR1 SGHRS, CDR2 YFSETQ. J lost 5 bases, V lost 4 bases, and 8 bases had no gene match. The CDR3 sequence is 15 residues long. CDR3 nucleotides: TGCGCCAGCAGCACAGGACAGGGGGTGCAGGAGACCCAGTACTTC. It encodes CASSTGQGVQETQYF.

This clonotype was observed a handful of times. The genes are TRBV7-2 and TRBJ2-2; tentative D call: TRBD2 (6 bases). Trimming cost V 5 bases and J 4 bases, with 14 bases left between them. This CDR3 comprises 15 residues. Germline CDR1 is SGHTA and CDR2 is FQGNSA. The CDR3 here is CASSPPGLSTGELFF. DNA for the CDR3: TGTGCCAGCAGCCCCCCGGGACTTTCCACCGGGGAGCTGTTTTTT. Variable domain in full (rest from reference TRBV7-2 and TRBJ2-2): GAGVSQSPSNKVTEKGKDVELRCDPISGHTALYWYRQSLGQGLEFLIYFQGNSAPDKSGLPSDRFSAERTGGSVSTLTIQRTQQEDSAVYLCASSPPGLSTGELFFGEGSRLTVL.

V usage is TRBV6-2 or TRBV6-3 and J usage is TRBJ1-2; 7 bases fit TRBD1. V lost 4 bases, J lost 7 bases, and 9 bases stayed unmatched. Germline CDR1 reads MNHEY; CDR2 reads SVGEGT. The length of the CDR3 is 14 residues. For the CDR3, the DNA is TGTGCCAGCAGTTCGCCGATAACAGGGGCTGGCTACACCTTC. Protein sequence: CASSSPITGAGYTF.

J is TRBJ1-1 and V is TRBV4-1; TRBD1 aligns across 8 bases. The CDR3 consists of 18 residues. The trim removed 4 bases at V and 2 bases at J, leaving 15 bases unmatched. Germline CDR1 is MGHRA and CDR2 is YSYEKL. CDR3 sequence: CASSRTPPGTGLNTEAFF. Here the CDR3 DNA reads TGCGCCAGCAGCCGAACTCCCCCAGGGACAGGCCTAAACACTGAAGCTTTCTTT.

This clonotype was counted a few times. The CDR3 DNA follows: TGTGCCAGCAGTCATGGACAGGGCAATCAGCCCCAGCATTTT. It codes for CASSHGQGNQPQHF. The rearrangement joins TRBV12-3 or TRBV12-4 to TRBJ1-5; 7 bases align to TRBD1. This CDR3 is 14 amino acids long. Trimming removed 5 bases from V and 2 bases from J; junction bases left unmatched: 3.

The chain combines TRBV3-1 with TRBJ2-5; D possibly corresponds to TRBD2 (6 bases). Trimming pared 3 bases from V and 7 bases from J, leaving 12 bases between. The CDR3 loop spans 13 amino acids. Per the germline V gene, CDR1 is LGHDT and CDR2 is YNNKEL (reference sequence). DNA of the CDR3: TGTGCCAGCAGCCATCGGGGGACCCGGACCCAGTACTTC. Translating gives CASSHRGTRTQYF.

The chain links TRBV12-3 or TRBV12-4 to TRBJ2-7, with 9 bases lining up with TRBD2. This CDR3 region has 19 residues. V shed 11 bases, J shed 0 bases, and the junction held 23 bases outside the gene matches. For the CDR3, the DNA is TGTGCCTCTCGTTTAAGGCGGGGGGCTAGCGGGACTCCCTCCTACGAGCAGTACTTC. Protein: CASRLRRGASGTPSYEQYF.

The genes are TRBV6-2 or TRBV6-3 and TRBJ1-1; no clear D. CDR3 length: 14 amino acids. Trimming took off 6 bases at V and 0 bases at J, with 11 bases between the two ends. From germline, CDR1 is MNHEY and CDR2 SVGEGT. This CDR3 reads CASRNKGLNTEAFF. The DNA for the CDR3 is TGTGCCAGCAGAAACAAGGGCCTGAACACTGAAGCTTTCTTT.

The chain combines TRBV7-8 with TRBJ2-3, with a possible D match to TRBD2 (6 bases). V was clipped by 1 base and J by 2 bases, with 10 bases between them. The germline V gene has CDR1 SGHVS and CDR2 FQNEAQ. The CDR3 has 15 amino acids. The CDR3 loop is CASSLEERATDTQYF. In DNA form, the CDR3 reads TGTGCCAGCAGCTTAGAAGAGCGGGCCACAGATACGCAGTATTTT.